Below are 13 T cell receptor beta chains sequenced from a single sample in a study of cytomegalovirus exposure and HLA in healthy donors. PCR primers comprised 60 Vbeta and 13 Jbeta primers. Clones were sequenced by immunoSEQ multiplex PCR, and TCRdb holds only the in-frame ones, with some missing. This table holds about 160,000 clones, roughly 80% found once. Sequencing was done on a sample of PBMCs. Receptors were obtained from a male donor in good health and CMV-seronegative.

This clone showed up just a few times. The rearrangement joins TRBV4-3 to TRBJ1-1, with D possibly being TRBD1 (5 bases). V was pared by 0 bases and J by 6 bases, with 11 bases between. Germline V gives CDR1 LGHNA, CDR2 YSLEER. CDR3 length: 14 amino acids. The CDR3 coding sequence is TGCGCCAGCAGCCAAGATCTATGGGGGGCTGAAGCTTTCTTT. Translated: CASSQDLWGAEAFF.

Remarks on this clone: A junction boundary mismatches the germline segment, possibly from a read error. The rearrangement uses TRBV5-1 and TRBJ1-4; D is possibly TRBD1 (5 bases). This CDR3 region has 13 residues. The germline gives CDR1 SGHRS, CDR2 YFSETQ. DNA of the CDR3: TGCGCCAGCAGCTTGGCAACCGGAGGGGAACTGGTTTTT. Its translation is CASSLATGGELVF.

The chain recombines TRBV5-1 with TRBJ2-1, with D possibly matching TRBD2 (5 bases). V was clipped by 0 bases and J by 5 bases, with 15 bases between them. Germline V lookup: CDR1 SGHRS, CDR2 YFSETQ. This CDR3 is 16 amino acids long. CDR3 DNA sequence: TGCGCCAGCAGCTTGGAATCCCAGCGGCCAAACAATGAGCAGTTCTTC. It translates to CASSLESQRPNNEQFF.

This rearrangement joins TRBV9 to TRBJ2-5, with D perhaps TRBD1 (6 bases). The germline CDR1 and CDR2 sequences are SGDLS and YYNGEE. The CDR3 sequence is 15 residues long. The germline V and J ends were trimmed by 4 bases and 5 bases, with 18 bases remaining between them. The CDR3 DNA is TGTGCCAGCAGCAAAGAGTTCCGGACAGATGAGACCCAGTACTTC. Amino acid sequence: CASSKEFRTDETQYF. Drawing the rest from reference TRBV9 and TRBJ2-5, the complete variable domain is DSGVTQTPKHLITATGQRVTLRCSPRSGDLSVYWYQQSLDQGLQFLIQYYNGEERAKGNILERFSAQQFPDLHSELNLSSLELGDSALYFCASSKEFRTDETQYFGPGTRLLVL.

The CDR3 is CASSLDPVAGELFF. The CDR3 nucleotides are TGTGCCAGCAGCTTAGATCCAGTCGCCGGGGAGCTGTTTTTT. J is TRBJ2-2 and V is TRBV7-7; D is undetermined. The CDR3 has 14 amino acids. The ends were cut back, 1 base at V and 6 bases at J, with 9 bases in the middle. Looked up from germline, CDR1 is SSHAT and CDR2 is FNYEAQ (reference sequence).

This clone appeared once. The chain employs TRBV14 and TRBJ1-4; D unclear. V lost 1 base, J lost 0 bases, and 9 bases lay in between. Germline CDR1 SGHDN, CDR2 FVKESK. The CDR3 contains 16 residues. CDR3: CASSQVTAATNEKLFF. CDR3 nucleotides: TGTGCCAGCAGCCAAGTTACGGCGGCAACTAATGAAAAACTGTTTTTT.

V usage is TRBV5-6 and J usage is TRBJ2-5; 11 bases fit TRBD2. With 4 bases clipped from V and 5 bases from J, the junction kept 10 bases outside the gene matches. The CDR3 runs to 16 residues. Germline V gene sequence: CDR1 SGHDT, CDR2 YYEEEE. The CDR3 sequence is CASSNVAGGPRETQYF. Written as DNA, the CDR3 is TGTGCCAGCAGCAACGTAGCGGGGGGGCCGAGGGAGACCCAGTACTTC.

V is TRBV2 and J is TRBJ2-5, with a weak D call TRBD1 (5 bases). Germline assignment: CDR1 SNHLY and CDR2 FYNNEI. The ends were cut back, 11 bases at V and 5 bases at J, with 18 bases in the middle. The CDR3 has 13 amino acids. CDR3 sequence reads: CAGRGNIPETQYF. DNA for the CDR3: TGTGCCGGAAGGGGAAACATCCCCGAGACCCAGTACTTC.

The chain joins TRBV29-1 to TRBJ2-5; 7 nucleotides agree with TRBD1. CDR3 length: 14 residues. Germline lookup yields CDR1 SQVTM and CDR2 ANQGSEA. V shed 8 bases and J 2 bases; nucleotides not matched to a gene: 11. The CDR3 loop is CSLRDSLRQETQYF. The DNA of the CDR3 is TGCAGCCTCAGGGACAGCCTGCGGCAAGAGACCCAGTACTTC.

The chain combines TRBV5-4 with TRBJ2-3; D possibly corresponds to TRBD2 (6 bases). Germline V gives CDR1 SGHNT, CDR2 YYREEE (reference sequence). This CDR3 comprises 14 residues. Deletions cut 9 bases from V and 4 bases from J, with 18 bases between. CDR3 sequence reads: CATRRDPSSDTQYF. DNA for the CDR3: TGTGCCACAAGGAGGGACCCCAGCTCAGATACGCAGTATTTT.

The rearrangement joins TRBV7-2 to TRBJ2-7; a weak D match, TRBD1 (6 bases). Germline V gene lookup returns CDR1 SGHTA and CDR2 FQGNSA. The CDR3 is 15 residues long. The V and J ends lost 1 base and 0 bases respectively, with 10 bases between them. In nucleotides, the CDR3 is TGTGCCAGCAGCTTAGTAGGACAGACCTCCTACGAGCAGTACTTC. Residues: CASSLVGQTSYEQYF.

The rearrangement uses TRBV19 and TRBJ2-7; D possibly corresponds to TRBD1 (5 bases). Trimming removed 4 bases at V and 1 base at J, with 17 bases between. This CDR3 has 16 amino acids. Germline values: CDR1 LNHDA, CDR2 SQIVND (reference sequence). The chain's CDR3 is CASSRGSARASYEQYF. In DNA, the CDR3 is TGTGCCAGTAGTAGAGGCTCTGCCAGGGCGTCCTACGAGCAGTACTTC.

The V and J genes are TRBV11-3 and TRBJ2-7; TRBD1 agrees at 10 bases. With 5 bases clipped from V and 0 bases from J, the junction kept 4 bases outside the gene matches. The CDR3 is made up of 15 amino acids. The germline V gene encodes CDR1 SGHNT and CDR2 YENEEA. The CDR3 loop reads CASSPGQGRSYEQYF. Here the CDR3 DNA reads TGTGCCAGCAGCCCGGGACAGGGGCGCTCCTACGAGCAGTACTTC.